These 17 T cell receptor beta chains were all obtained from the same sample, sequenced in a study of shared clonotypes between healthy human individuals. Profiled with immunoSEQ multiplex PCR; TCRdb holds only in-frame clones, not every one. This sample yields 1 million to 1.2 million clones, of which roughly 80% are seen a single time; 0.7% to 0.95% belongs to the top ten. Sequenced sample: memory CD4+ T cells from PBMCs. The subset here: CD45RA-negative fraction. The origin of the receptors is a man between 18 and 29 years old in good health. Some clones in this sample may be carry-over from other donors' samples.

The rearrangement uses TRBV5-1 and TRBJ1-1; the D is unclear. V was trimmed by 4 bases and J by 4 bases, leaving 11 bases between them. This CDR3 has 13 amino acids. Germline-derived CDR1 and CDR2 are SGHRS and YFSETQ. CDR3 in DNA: TGCGCCAGCAGCCTCGCCCCCAGCACTGAAGCTTTCTTT. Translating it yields CASSLAPSTEAFF.

The DNA for the CDR3 is TGTGCCAGCAGGGCGGACGGGAACACTGAAGCTTTCTTT. Translated, it gives CASRADGNTEAFF. The V gene is TRBV6-6, the J gene TRBJ1-1, with D hard to call. Trimming cost V 6 bases and J 1 base, with 9 bases left between them. The CDR3 is 13 amino acids. CDR1 and CDR2 (germline): MNHNY, SVGAGI (reference sequence).

The CDR3 loop reads CAISAVSTDTQYF. The CDR3 DNA reads as TGTGCCATCAGTGCGGTTAGCACAGATACGCAGTATTTT. The chain has TRBV10-3 and TRBJ2-3; D ambiguous. Trimming left V 4 bases short and J 0 bases short, with 5 bases between. The germline CDR1 and CDR2 sequences are ENHRY and SYGVKD. CDR3 length: 13 amino acids.

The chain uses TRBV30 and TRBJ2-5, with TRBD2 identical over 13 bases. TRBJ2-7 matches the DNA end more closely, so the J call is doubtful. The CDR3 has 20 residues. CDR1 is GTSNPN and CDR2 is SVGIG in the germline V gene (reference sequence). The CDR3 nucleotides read TGTGCCTGGAGTGCCGCTGCAGGGTGGGGACTAGCGGGAATAACCTACGAGCAGTACTTC. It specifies CAWSAAAGWGLAGITYEQYF.

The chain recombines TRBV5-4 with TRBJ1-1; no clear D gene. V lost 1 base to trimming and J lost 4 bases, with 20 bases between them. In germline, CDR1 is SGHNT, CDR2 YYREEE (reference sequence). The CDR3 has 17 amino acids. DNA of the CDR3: TGTGCCAGCAGCTTGTCGCTAACGGGAGCCCTGGGCACTGAAGCTTTCTTT. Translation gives CASSLSLTGALGTEAFF.

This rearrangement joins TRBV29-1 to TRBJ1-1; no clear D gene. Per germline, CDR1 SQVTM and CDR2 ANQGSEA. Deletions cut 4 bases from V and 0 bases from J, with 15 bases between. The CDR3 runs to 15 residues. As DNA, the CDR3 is TGCAGCGTTGGGTCCAGGTCGGGGATGAACACTGAAGCTTTCTTT. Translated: CSVGSRSGMNTEAFF.

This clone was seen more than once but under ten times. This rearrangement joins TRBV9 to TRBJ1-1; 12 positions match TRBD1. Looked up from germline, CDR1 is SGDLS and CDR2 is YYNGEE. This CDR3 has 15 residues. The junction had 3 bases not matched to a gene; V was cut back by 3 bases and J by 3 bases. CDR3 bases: TGTGCCAGCAGCGACGGGACAGGGGGCGACACTGAAGCTTTCTTT. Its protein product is CASSDGTGGDTEAFF.

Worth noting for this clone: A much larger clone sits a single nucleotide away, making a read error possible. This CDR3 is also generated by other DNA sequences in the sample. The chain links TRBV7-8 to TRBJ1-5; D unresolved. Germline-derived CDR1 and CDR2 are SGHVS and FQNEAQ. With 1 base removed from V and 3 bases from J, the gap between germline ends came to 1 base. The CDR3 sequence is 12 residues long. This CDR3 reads CASSLDNQPQHF. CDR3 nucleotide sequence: TGTGCCAGCAGCTTAGACAATCAGCCCCAGCATTTT.

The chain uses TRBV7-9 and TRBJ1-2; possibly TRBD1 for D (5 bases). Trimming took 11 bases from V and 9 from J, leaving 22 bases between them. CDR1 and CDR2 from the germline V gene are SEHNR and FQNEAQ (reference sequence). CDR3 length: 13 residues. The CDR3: CAYTPGLVGSYTF. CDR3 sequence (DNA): TGTGCCTACACCCCGGGACTCGTGGGGAGCTACACCTTC.

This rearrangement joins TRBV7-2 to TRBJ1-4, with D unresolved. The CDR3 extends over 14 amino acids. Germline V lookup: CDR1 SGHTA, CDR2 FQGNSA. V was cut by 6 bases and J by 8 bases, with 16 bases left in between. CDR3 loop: CASRLGLGMEKLFF. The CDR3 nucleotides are TGTGCCAGCAGACTTGGCTTGGGGATGGAAAAACTGTTTTTT. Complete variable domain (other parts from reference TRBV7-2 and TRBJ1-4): GAGVSQSPSNKVTEKGKDVELRCDPISGHTALYWYRQSLGQGLEFLIYFQGNSAPDKSGLPSDRFSAERTGGSVSTLTIQRTQQEDSAVYLCASRLGLGMEKLFFGSGTQLSVL.

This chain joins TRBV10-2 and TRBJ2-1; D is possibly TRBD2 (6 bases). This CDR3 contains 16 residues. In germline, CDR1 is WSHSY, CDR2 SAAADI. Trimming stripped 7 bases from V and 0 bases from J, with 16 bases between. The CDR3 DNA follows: TGCGCCAGCATTGGCAGGAGGGCAAACTCCTACAATGAGCAGTTCTTC. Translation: CASIGRRANSYNEQFF.

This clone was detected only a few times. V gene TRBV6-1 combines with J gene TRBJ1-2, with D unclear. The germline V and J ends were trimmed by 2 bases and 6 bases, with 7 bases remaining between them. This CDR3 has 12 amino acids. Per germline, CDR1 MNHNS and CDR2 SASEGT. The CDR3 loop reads CASSERTDGYTF. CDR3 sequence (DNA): TGTGCCAGCAGTGAACGGACCGATGGCTACACCTTC.

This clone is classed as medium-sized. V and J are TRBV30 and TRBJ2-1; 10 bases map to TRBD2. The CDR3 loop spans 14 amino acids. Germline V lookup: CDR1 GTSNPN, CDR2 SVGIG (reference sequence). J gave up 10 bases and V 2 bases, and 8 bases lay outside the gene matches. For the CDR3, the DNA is TGTGCCTGGAGTACGGGACTAGCGACGGGGGAGCAGTTCTTC. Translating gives CAWSTGLATGEQFF.

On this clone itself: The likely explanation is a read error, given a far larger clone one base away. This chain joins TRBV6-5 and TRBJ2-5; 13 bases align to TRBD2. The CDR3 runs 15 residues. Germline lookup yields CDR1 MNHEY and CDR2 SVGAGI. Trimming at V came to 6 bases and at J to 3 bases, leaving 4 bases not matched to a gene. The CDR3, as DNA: TGTGCCAGCAGCACCGGGACTAGCGGGAAAGAGACCCAGTACTTC. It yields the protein CASSTGTSGKETQYF.

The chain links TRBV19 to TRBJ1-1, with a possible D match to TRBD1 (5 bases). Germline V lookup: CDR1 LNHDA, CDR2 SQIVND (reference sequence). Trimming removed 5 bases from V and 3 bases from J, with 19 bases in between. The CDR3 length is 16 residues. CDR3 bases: TGTGCCAGTAGTCCCAAAGAGCGGGGCCTTCACACTGAAGCTTTCTTT. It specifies CASSPKERGLHTEAFF.

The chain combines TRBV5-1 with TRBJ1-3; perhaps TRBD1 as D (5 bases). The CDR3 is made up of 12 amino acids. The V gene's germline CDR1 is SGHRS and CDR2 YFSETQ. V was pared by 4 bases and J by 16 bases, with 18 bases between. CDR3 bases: TGCGCCAGCAGCCCAATATCCGGGACTAGGTATTTT. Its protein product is CASSPISGTRYF.

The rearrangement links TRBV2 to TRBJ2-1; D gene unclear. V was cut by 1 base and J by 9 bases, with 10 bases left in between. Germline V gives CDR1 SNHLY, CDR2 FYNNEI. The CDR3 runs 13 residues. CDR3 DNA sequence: TGTGCCAGCAGTGAAGAGTTGAGCGTTGAGCAGTTCTTC. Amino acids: CASSEELSVEQFF.